The T cell receptor beta chain described here comes from a study of blood T cells in healthy people across ages. Alongside a J-beta primer mix, a sample-barcoded 5' primer served in a second PCR lasting 7 to 11 cycles. TCRdb analysed the 5' RACE reads with MiXCR anew, one entry per CDR3 protein. The sample lists fewer than 1 million distinct CDR3 sequences, under 45% occurring once. Germline V gives CDR1 SGHAT, CDR2 FQNNGV. This CDR3 is built from 15 residues. The sequence came from a man aged 55 to 70 in good health. Material for sequencing was blood. The J gene is TRBJ2-1, the V gene TRBV11-2; 8 bases map to TRBD2. The last part of the DNA fits TRBJ2-7 better; the J call may be wrong. The CDR3 coding sequence is TGTGCCAGCAGCTACACTAGCGGAGACTACAATGAGCAGTACTTC. This encodes CASSYTSGDYNEQYF.